This TCR beta chain was retrieved from a study of blood T cells in healthy people across ages. Study observations and caveats: PBMCs were not sorted, which prevented a conclusive comparison of naive versus antigen-experienced cells.

Trimming cost V 9 bases and J 4 bases; bases outside gene matches: 16. Germline V lookup: CDR1 MNHGY, CDR2 SAAAGT. The CDR3 consists of 17 residues. Using a J-beta primer mix together with a sample-barcoded 5' primer, a second PCR was run for about 6 to 12 cycles. TCRdb processed the 5' RACE reads anew with MiXCR; each CDR3 protein has one entry. Here the sample spans roughly 1,500,000 distinct CDR3 sequences, about 43% being singletons. To note about this clonotype: Its antigen remains unidentified.

The clonotype was recovered from a woman under 30 in good health. The chain carries TRBV6-8 and TRBJ2-2; 8 bases fit TRBD2. The source material was blood. Written as DNA, the CDR3 is TGTGCCAGGACAACCGGCCTGCCTAGCGGGTTCACCGGGGAGCTGTTTTTT. Translation: CARTTGLPSGFTGELFF.